Below, one T cell receptor (beta chain) is given with its context. This specimen includes other DNA sequences encoding the same CDR3. The sample is drawn from a study of beta chain features in type 1 diabetes. The CDR3 totals 16 residues. J lost 1 base, V lost 1 base, and 1 base had no gene match. Germline V gives CDR1 KGHSH, CDR2 LQKENI. Sequenced material consisted of expressed TCRB transcripts (all of the isolated RNA was reverse transcribed). Clones were read by immunoSEQ multiplex PCR, and TCRdb kept only the in-frame ones, dropping some. The sample carries roughly 400,000 clones, approximately 13% recorded once.

The TCR was taken from a man aged 25 to 40 in good health. The chain combines TRBV18 with TRBJ2-3; 11 bases line up with TRBD2. The sequencing sample was made of naive CD4+ T cells from blood. The DNA for the CDR3 is TGTGCCAGCTCACCACTAGCGGGAGGGCGCACAGATACGCAGTATTTT. It specifies CASSPLAGGRTDTQYF.